This T cell receptor (beta chain) comes out of a study of cytomegalovirus exposure and HLA in healthy donors. A multiplex PCR was run with 60 Vbeta primers and 13 Jbeta primers. Clones were read by immunoSEQ multiplex PCR, and TCRdb kept only the in-frame ones, dropping some. The table has 90,000 to 100,000 clones, under 80% seen once; the top ten hold roughly 2%. This CDR3 spans 17 amino acids. This TCR came from a man aged 35 to 55 in good health and CMV-seronegative. This chain joins TRBV21-1 and TRBJ1-4; the table names TRBD1, a call not compared with the DNA. TRBV21-1 corresponds to a pseudogene. What was sequenced was PBMCs. Written as DNA, the CDR3 is TGTGCCAGCAGCAGAATACACCGACAGGGGCGGGCCGAAAAACTGTTTTTT. Its protein product is CASSRIHRQGRAEKLFF.